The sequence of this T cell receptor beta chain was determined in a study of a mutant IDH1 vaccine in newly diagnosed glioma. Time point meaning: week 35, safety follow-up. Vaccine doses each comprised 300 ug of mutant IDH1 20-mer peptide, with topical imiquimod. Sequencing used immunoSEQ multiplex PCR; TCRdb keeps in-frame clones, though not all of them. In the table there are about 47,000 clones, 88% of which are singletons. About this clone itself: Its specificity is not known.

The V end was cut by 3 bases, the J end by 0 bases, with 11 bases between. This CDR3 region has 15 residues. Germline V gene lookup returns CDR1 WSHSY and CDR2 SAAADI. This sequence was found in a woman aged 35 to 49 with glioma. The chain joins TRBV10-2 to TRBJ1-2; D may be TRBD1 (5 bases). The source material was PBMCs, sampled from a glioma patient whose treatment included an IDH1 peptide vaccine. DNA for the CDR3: TGCGCCAGCAGTGACCCGGGACGGACTAACTATGGCTACACCTTC. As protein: CASSDPGRTNYGYTF.